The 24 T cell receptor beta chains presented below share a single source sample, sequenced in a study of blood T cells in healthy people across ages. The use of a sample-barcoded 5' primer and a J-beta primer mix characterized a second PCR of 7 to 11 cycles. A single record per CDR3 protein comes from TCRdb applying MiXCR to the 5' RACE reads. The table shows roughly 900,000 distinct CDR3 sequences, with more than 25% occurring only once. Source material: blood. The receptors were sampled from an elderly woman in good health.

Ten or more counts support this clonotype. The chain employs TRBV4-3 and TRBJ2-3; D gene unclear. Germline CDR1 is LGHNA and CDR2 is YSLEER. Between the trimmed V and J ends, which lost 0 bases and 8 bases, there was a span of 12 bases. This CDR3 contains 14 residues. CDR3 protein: CASSQDGSPGTQYF. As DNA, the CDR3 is TGCGCCAGCAGCCAAGACGGTAGCCCCGGTACGCAGTATTTT.

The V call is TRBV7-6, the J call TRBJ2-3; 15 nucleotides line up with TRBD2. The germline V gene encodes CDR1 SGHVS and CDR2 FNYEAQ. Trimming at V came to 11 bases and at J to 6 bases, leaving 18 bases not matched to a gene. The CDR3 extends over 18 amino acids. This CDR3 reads CASSRGTSGGRSSDTQYF. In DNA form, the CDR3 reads TGTGCCTCCTCTCGGGGGACTAGCGGGGGGCGGAGTTCGGATACGCAGTATTTT.

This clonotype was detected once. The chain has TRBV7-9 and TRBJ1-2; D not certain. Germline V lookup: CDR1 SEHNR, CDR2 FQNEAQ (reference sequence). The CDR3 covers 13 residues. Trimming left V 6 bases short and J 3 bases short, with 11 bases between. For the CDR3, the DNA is TGTGCCAGCAGTCTTACAGCCTACTATGGCTACACCTTC. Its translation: CASSLTAYYGYTF.

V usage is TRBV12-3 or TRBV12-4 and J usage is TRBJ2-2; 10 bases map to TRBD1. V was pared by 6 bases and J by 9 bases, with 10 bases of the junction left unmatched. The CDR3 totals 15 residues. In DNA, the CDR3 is TGTGCCAGCAGAGAGGACAGGGGGAGGAACAGGGAGCTGTTTTTT. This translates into CASREDRGRNRELFF.

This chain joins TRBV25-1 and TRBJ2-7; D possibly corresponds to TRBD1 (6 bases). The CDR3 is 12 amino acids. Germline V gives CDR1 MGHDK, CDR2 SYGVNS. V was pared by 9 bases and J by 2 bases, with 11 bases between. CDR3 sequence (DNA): TGTGCCAGAAAGACAGGCCCCTACGAGCAGTACTTC. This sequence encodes CARKTGPYEQYF.

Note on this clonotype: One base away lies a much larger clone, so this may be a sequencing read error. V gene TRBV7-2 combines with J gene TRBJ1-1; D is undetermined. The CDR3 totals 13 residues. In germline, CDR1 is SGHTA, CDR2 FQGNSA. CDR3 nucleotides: TGTGCCAGCAGCTTTATACCGAACACTGGAGCTTTCTTT. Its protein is CASSFIPNTGAFF.

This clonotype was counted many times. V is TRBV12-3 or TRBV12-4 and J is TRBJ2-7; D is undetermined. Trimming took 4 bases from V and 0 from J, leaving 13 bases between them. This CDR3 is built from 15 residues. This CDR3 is CASSSQTGYSYEQYF. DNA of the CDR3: TGTGCCAGCAGTTCCCAAACCGGTTACTCCTACGAGCAGTACTTC.

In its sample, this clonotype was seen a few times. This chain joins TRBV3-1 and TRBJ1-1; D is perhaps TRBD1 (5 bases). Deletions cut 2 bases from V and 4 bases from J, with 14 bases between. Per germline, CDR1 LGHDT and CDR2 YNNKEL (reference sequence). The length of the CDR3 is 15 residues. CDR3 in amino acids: CASSQRRGGSTEAFF. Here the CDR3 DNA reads TGTGCCAGCAGCCAAAGACGGGGGGGGAGCACTGAAGCTTTCTTT.

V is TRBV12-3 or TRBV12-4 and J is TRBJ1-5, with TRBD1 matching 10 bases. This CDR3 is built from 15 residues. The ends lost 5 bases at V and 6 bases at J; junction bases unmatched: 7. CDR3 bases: TGTGCCAGCAGTATTGACGGGACAGGGGTTCAGCCCCAGCATTTT. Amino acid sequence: CASSIDGTGVQPQHF.

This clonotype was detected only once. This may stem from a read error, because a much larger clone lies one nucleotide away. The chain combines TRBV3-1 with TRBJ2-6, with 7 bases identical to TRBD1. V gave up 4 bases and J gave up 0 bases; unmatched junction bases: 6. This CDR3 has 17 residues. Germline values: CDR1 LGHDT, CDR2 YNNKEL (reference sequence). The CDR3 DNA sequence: TGTGCCAGCAGCCTTCAGGGGGTGGTCTCTGGGGCCAACGTCCTGACTTTC. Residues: CASSLQGVVSGANVLTF.

The CDR3 coding sequence is TGCGCCAGCAGCGGGGATAACACCGGGGAGCTGTTTTTT. Translated, it gives CASSGDNTGELFF. The chain has TRBV5-1 and TRBJ2-2, with D uncertain. There are 13 residues in the CDR3. Germline lookup yields CDR1 SGHRS and CDR2 YFSETQ. V dropped 4 bases and J dropped 2 bases, with 6 bases sitting between them.

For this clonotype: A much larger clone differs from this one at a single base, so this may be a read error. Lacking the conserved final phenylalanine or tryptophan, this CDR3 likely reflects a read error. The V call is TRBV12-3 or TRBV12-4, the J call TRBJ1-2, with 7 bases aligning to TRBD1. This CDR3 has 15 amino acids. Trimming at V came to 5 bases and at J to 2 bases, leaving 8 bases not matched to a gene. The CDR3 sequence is CASSQRTGVNYGYTC. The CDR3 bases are TGTGCCAGCAGTCAAAGGACAGGTGTGAACTATGGCTACACCTGC.

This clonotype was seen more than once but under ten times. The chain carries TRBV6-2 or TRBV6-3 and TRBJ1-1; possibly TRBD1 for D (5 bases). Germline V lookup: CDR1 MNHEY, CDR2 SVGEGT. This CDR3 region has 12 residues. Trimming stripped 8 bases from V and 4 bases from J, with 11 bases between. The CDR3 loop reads CASGARGTEAFF. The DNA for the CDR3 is TGTGCCAGCGGGGCGAGGGGCACTGAAGCTTTCTTT.

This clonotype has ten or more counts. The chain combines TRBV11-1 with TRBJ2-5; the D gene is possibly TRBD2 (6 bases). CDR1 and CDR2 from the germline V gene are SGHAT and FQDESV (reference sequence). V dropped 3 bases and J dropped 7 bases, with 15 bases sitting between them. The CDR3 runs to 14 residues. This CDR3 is CASSLWTEGPTQYF. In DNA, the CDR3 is TGTGCCAGCAGCTTGTGGACGGAGGGTCCGACCCAGTACTTC. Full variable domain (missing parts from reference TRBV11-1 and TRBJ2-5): EAEVAQSPRYKITEKSQAVAFWCDPISGHATLYWYRQILGQGPELLVQFQDESVVDDSQLPKDRFSAERLKGVDSTLKIQPAELGDSAMYLCASSLWTEGPTQYFGPGTRLLVL.

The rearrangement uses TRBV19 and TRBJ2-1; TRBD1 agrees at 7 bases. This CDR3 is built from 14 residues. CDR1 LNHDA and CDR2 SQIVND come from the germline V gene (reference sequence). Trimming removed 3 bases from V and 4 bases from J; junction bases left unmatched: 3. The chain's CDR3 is CASSIGGQYNEQFF. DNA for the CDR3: TGTGCCAGTAGTATTGGGGGACAGTACAATGAGCAGTTCTTC.

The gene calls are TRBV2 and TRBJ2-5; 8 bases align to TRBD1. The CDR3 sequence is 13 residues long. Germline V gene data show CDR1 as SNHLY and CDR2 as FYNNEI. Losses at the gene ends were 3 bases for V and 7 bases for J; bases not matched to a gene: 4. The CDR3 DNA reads TGTGCCAGCAGTGAGACAGGGGTAGTGACCCAGTACTTC. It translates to CASSETGVVTQYF.

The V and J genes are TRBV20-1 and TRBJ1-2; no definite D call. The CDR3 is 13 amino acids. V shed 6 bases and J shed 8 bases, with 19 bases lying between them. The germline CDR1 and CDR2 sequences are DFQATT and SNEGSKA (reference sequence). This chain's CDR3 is CSAIPGPKRGYTF. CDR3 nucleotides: TGCAGTGCAATCCCTGGGCCAAAGCGGGGCTACACCTTC.

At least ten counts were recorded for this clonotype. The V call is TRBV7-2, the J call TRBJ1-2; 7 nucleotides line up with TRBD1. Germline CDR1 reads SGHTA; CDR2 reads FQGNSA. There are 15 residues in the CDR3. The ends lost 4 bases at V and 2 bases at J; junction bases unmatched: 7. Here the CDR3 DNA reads TGTGCCAGCAGCTCGAAGACAGGGACAAACTATGGCTACACCTTC. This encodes CASSSKTGTNYGYTF.

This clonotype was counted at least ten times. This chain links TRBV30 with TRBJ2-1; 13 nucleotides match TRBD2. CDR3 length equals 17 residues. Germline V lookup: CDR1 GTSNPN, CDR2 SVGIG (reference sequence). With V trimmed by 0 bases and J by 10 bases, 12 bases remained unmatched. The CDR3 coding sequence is TGTGCCTGGAGTGTACTTGGGACTAGCGGGGTAATTCGGGAGCAGTTCTTC. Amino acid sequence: CAWSVLGTSGVIREQFF.

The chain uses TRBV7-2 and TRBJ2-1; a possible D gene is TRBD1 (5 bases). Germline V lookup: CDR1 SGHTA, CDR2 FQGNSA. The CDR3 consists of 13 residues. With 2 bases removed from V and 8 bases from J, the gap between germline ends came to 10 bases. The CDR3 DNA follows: TGTGCCAGCAGCTTACGGGCCAGGGATGAGCAGTTCTTC. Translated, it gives CASSLRARDEQFF. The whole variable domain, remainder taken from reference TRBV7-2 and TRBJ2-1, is GAGVSQSPSNKVTEKGKDVELRCDPISGHTALYWYRQSLGQGLEFLIYFQGNSAPDKSGLPSDRFSAERTGGSVSTLTIQRTQQEDSAVYLCASSLRARDEQFFGPGTRLTVL.

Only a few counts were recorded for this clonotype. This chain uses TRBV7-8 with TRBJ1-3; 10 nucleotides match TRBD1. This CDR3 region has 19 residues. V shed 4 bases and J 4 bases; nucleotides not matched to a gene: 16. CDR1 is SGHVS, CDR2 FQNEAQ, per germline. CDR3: CASSSPNFRGQGRGNTIYF. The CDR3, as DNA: TGTGCCAGCAGCTCGCCGAATTTCCGGGGACAGGGGAGAGGAAACACCATATATTTT.

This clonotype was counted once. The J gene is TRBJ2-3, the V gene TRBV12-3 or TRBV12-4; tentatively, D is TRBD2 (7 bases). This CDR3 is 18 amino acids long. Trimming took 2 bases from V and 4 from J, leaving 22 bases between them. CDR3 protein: CASSLSGDGGGGSDTQYF. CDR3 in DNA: TGTGCCAGCAGTTTAAGTGGGGACGGGGGAGGGGGTTCAGATACGCAGTATTTT.

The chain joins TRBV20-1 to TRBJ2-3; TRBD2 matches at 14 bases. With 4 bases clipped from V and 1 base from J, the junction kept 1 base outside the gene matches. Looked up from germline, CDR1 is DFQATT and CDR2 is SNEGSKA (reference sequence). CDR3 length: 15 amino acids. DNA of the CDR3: TGCAGTGCTAAGGGACTAGCGGGGGGCACAGATACGCAGTATTTT. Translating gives CSAKGLAGGTDTQYF.

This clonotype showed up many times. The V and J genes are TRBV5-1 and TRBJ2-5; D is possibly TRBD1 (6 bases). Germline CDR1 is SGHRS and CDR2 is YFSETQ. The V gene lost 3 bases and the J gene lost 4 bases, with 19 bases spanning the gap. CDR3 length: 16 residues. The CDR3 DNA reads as TGCGCCAGCAGCTCAACTCTCAACAGGGTGGGAGAGACCCAGTACTTC. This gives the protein CASSSTLNRVGETQYF.